The clone carrying this T cell receptor beta chain was picked up a small number of times. The antigen is unknown. This entry comes from a study of beta chain features in type 1 diabetes. Study-level background: Patients shared similar age, gender and cell yields with healthy donors.

From germline, CDR1 is MNHNS and CDR2 SASEGT. The CDR3 is 14 residues long. V shed 7 bases, J shed 5 bases, and the junction held 6 bases outside the gene matches. One heparinised draw, averaging roughly 110 mL, was taken per donor. A CD45RO/CCR7/CD25/CD127/CD95/CD27 panel sorted naive, central memory, regulatory and stem cell-like memory CD4+ cells. The entirety of the isolated RNA underwent reverse transcription, so expressed TCRB transcripts were sequenced. This table comes from immunoSEQ multiplex PCR, and its TCRdb copy is limited to in-frame clones, with some not included. Of about 140,000 clones in the sample, 6.9% are singletons; the top ten hold 1.1% to 1.5%. Study-wide findings and caveats: Researchers could not determine here whether HLA type influences TCRB rearrangement.

Specimen: central memory CD4+ T cells from blood. V is TRBV6-1 and J is TRBJ2-7; 12 bases are shared with TRBD2. The TCR comes from a woman between 25 and 40 years old in good health. The CDR3 sequence is CASKVLAGGHEQYF. The CDR3 DNA reads as TGTGCCAGCAAGGTACTAGCGGGAGGCCACGAGCAGTACTTC.